This entry lists 25 T cell receptor beta chains sequenced from one sample in a study of blood T cells in healthy people across ages (dated by TCRdb to 2014 to 2015). The method was 5' RACE. Sequencer: Illumina HiSeq 2500. The second PCR ran for roughly 6 to 11 cycles and used a J-beta primer mix along with a sample-barcoded 5' primer. The public reads were quality trimmed at Q25 with fastp and then assembled into clones with MiXCR by TCRdb, keeping productive beta chains. Each CDR3 protein gets just one entry, which takes the most common genes and DNA from the rows behind it. The sample table holds around 1,700,000 distinct CDR3 sequences, of which 25% to 30% were seen once. The ten largest make up 7.7% of the sample. The sequencing sample was made of blood. These receptors all stem from a woman aged 30 to 39 in good health.

This clonotype was seen ten or more times. The gene calls are TRBV6-5 and TRBJ2-6, with a tentative D call TRBD2 (6 bases). The germline gives CDR1 MNHEY, CDR2 SVGAGI. Trimming took off 0 bases at V and 4 bases at J, with 10 bases between the two ends. CDR3 size: 16 residues. The DNA for the CDR3 is TGTGCCAGCAGTTACTCGGGGGGACCAGGGGCCAACGTCCTGACTTTC. Its translation: CASSYSGGPGANVLTF.

At least ten counts were recorded for this clonotype. V and J are TRBV20-1 and TRBJ2-4, with D perhaps TRBD1 or TRBD2 (6 bases each). CDR3 length equals 13 residues. Germline-derived CDR1 and CDR2 are DFQATT and SNEGSKA (reference sequence). Trimming cost V 0 bases and J 6 bases, with 9 bases left between them. CDR3 DNA: TGCAGTGCTAGAGAGGGGGGCGGAAACATTCAGTACTTC. This sequence encodes CSAREGGGNIQYF.

This clonotype occurred a few times. A read error may explain this, as a much larger clone is one base away. The chain has TRBV11-2 and TRBJ2-1; 9 bases agree with TRBD2. The CDR3 consists of 18 residues. Germline V gene lookup returns CDR1 SGHAT and CDR2 FQNNGV. V was clipped by 1 base and J by 3 bases; unmatched bases: 10. For the CDR3, the DNA is TGTGCCAGCAGCTTAGCTGGGGCTAGCGGGGCTTACTACAATGAGCAGTTCTTC. Its translation is CASSLAGASGAYYNEQFF.

V gene TRBV12-3 or TRBV12-4 combines with J gene TRBJ2-4; 7 bases are shared with TRBD1. The DNA end lines up better with TRBJ2-7; the J call may be wrong. The CDR3 consists of 13 residues. This CDR3 reads CASSPDRDHEQYF. DNA for the CDR3: TGTGCCAGCAGTCCCGACAGGGACCACGAGCAGTACTTC.

This rearrangement joins TRBV7-9 to TRBJ1-4, with D possibly being TRBD1 (5 bases). This CDR3 spans 15 amino acids. Germline assignment: CDR1 SEHNR and CDR2 FQNEAQ (reference sequence). V was trimmed by 5 bases and J by 5 bases, leaving 15 bases between them. CDR3: CASSTRQTGNEKLFF. The CDR3 DNA reads as TGTGCCAGCAGCACCAGACAGACGGGGAATGAAAAACTGTTTTTT.

This sequence joins TRBV10-3 and TRBJ1-2; 10 bases line up with TRBD1. This CDR3 region has 14 residues. V shed 11 bases, J shed 0 bases, and the junction held 6 bases outside the gene matches. Germline CDR1 reads ENHRY; CDR2 reads SYGVKD. The DNA for the CDR3 is TGTGCCGGGGGCGGACAGGGGGCTAACTATGGCTACACCTTC. Amino acid sequence: CAGGGQGANYGYTF.

The chain carries TRBV12-3 or TRBV12-4 and TRBJ1-4; possible D gene TRBD1, 6 bases. This CDR3 has 13 residues. Trimming stripped 6 bases from V and 7 bases from J, with 12 bases between. In DNA form, the CDR3 reads TGTGCCAGCAGGTTGGGGACATCTGAAAAACTGTTTTTT. Protein: CASRLGTSEKLFF.

The table lists this clonotype with a few counts. V and J are TRBV4-3 and TRBJ1-1, with 8 bases matching TRBD1. The CDR3 is 15 amino acids. CDR1 is LGHNA and CDR2 is YSLEER in the germline V gene. V trimming: 1 base; J trimming: 12 bases; junction bases outside the gene matches: 13. This CDR3 is CASSQARGIQGAPFF. The CDR3 DNA is TGCGCCAGCAGCCAAGCCCGAGGCATCCAGGGGGCCCCTTTCTTT.

The rearrangement links TRBV20-1 to TRBJ2-7, with 7 nucleotides matching TRBD1. The CDR3 has 13 amino acids. Germline CDR1 DFQATT, CDR2 SNEGSKA (reference sequence). V trimming: 0 bases; J trimming: 5 bases; junction bases outside the gene matches: 4. CDR3 residues: CSARDVDRNEQYF. The CDR3 DNA reads TGCAGTGCTAGAGATGTGGACAGGAACGAGCAGTACTTC.

The gene calls are TRBV29-1 and TRBJ1-4; D is ambiguous. Trimming removed 3 bases from V and 8 bases from J, with 13 bases in between. Germline CDR1 reads SQVTM; CDR2 reads ANQGSEA. The CDR3 is 13 residues long. CDR3 loop: CSVDSGGGEKLFF. CDR3 nucleotides: TGCAGCGTTGACTCGGGCGGCGGGGAAAAACTGTTTTTT.

This clonotype has only a few counts. J is TRBJ2-7 and V is TRBV10-2, with D possibly TRBD2 on 7 matching bases. Between the trimmed V and J ends, which lost 0 bases and 4 bases, there was a span of 22 bases. Germline CDR1 reads WSHSY; CDR2 reads SAAADI. The CDR3 is made up of 18 amino acids. The DNA for the CDR3 is TGCGCCAGCAGTGAGTCGAGGGGGGGCGGGCAAAAAAGGTACGAGCAGTACTTC. Its protein is CASSESRGGGQKRYEQYF.

In regard to this clonotype: A much larger clone differs by one base, so this may be a read error. The rearrangement links TRBV20-1 to TRBJ2-6; D possibly corresponds to TRBD2 (5 bases). The CDR3 is made up of 15 amino acids. Germline V gene data show CDR1 as DFQATT and CDR2 as SNEGSKA (reference sequence). DNA for the CDR3: TGCGGTGCGAGTGAGGGAAGCTCTGGGGCCAACGTCCTGACTTTC. Translation gives CGASEGSSGANVLTF.

This clonotype showed up many times. V and J are TRBV20-1 and TRBJ1-2; 9 nucleotides align to TRBD1. Germline V lookup: CDR1 DFQATT, CDR2 SNEGSKA (reference sequence). The CDR3 covers 13 residues. V trimming: 4 bases; J trimming: 4 bases; junction bases outside the gene matches: 4. The CDR3 DNA is TGCAGTGCTATGGGACAGGGTGGCTATGGCTACACCTTC. Encoded protein: CSAMGQGGYGYTF.

This clonotype has only a few counts. A single base separates this from a much larger clone, so it may be a read error. The gene calls are TRBV20-1 and TRBJ2-1; D remains unclear. The CDR3 covers 13 residues. The germline V and J ends were trimmed by 0 bases and 5 bases, with 8 bases remaining between them. CDR1 is DFQATT, CDR2 SNEGSKA, per germline (reference sequence). DNA for the CDR3: TGCAGTGCTAGAGATCGGCCTGACAATGAGCAGTTCTTC. This sequence encodes CSARDRPDNEQFF.

This clonotype occurred many times. The chain recombines TRBV28 with TRBJ2-1, with TRBD2 matching 8 bases. This CDR3 has 15 residues. Per germline, CDR1 MDHEN and CDR2 SYDVKM. Unmatched junction bases numbered 6, after V lost 2 bases and J lost 6 bases. CDR3 residues: CASSLLGTRGNEQFF. CDR3 DNA sequence: TGTGCCAGCAGTTTACTCGGGACTAGGGGCAATGAGCAGTTCTTC.

This clonotype was observed a few times. The chain couples TRBV9 to TRBJ2-1; D might be TRBD2 (6 bases). The CDR3 has 13 amino acids. Per the germline V gene, CDR1 is SGDLS and CDR2 is YYNGEE. V dropped 3 bases and J dropped 5 bases, with 9 bases sitting between them. The CDR3, as DNA: TGTGCCAGCAGCGGGACGGGGGACAATGAGCAGTTCTTC. Its translation is CASSGTGDNEQFF.

This clonotype was observed a few times. At one boundary the junction diverges from the germline segment, which might be a read error. The CDR3: CASSPHEDRASGANVRTF. The CDR3, as DNA: TGCGCCAGCAGCCCACATGAGGACAGGGCTTCTGGGGCCAACGTCCGGACTTTC. The rearrangement uses TRBV5-1 and TRBJ2-6; 8 bases agree with TRBD1. Germline assignment: CDR1 SGHRS and CDR2 YFSETQ. The CDR3 extends over 18 amino acids.

V and J are TRBV7-2 and TRBJ2-1, with a possible D match to TRBD2 (5 bases). V was pared by 1 base and J by 9 bases, with 16 bases between. The CDR3 runs to 15 residues. The germline V gene encodes CDR1 SGHTA and CDR2 FQGNSA. The CDR3 sequence is CASSLGGSARSEQFF. DNA of the CDR3: TGTGCCAGCAGCTTAGGTGGGAGCGCTCGCAGTGAGCAGTTCTTC.

This rearrangement joins TRBV20-1 to TRBJ2-3; D is unclear. Trimming took 5 bases from V and 1 from J, leaving 19 bases between them. The germline gives CDR1 DFQATT, CDR2 SNEGSKA (reference sequence). The CDR3 contains 16 residues. This CDR3 reads CSAGSRIRGGTDTQYF. Written as DNA, the CDR3 is TGCAGTGCTGGGTCTAGGATTCGAGGAGGCACAGATACGCAGTATTTT.

Concerning this clonotype itself: A read error may account for a junction end that differs from germline. This chain connects TRBV25-1 to TRBJ2-3; 8 positions match TRBD2. Germline V CDR1 and CDR2: MGHDK, SYGVNS. The CDR3 totals 14 residues. For the CDR3, the DNA is TGTGTCAGCAGCCGGACTAGCAGCACAGATACGCAGTATTTT. As protein: CVSSRTSSTDTQYF.

The CDR3 spells CSANGRSGSSKNEQYF. In DNA form, the CDR3 reads TGCAGTGCGAACGGGAGGAGCGGGAGTTCTAAGAACGAGCAGTACTTC. V gene TRBV20-1 combines with J gene TRBJ2-7; 8 positions agree with TRBD2. V lost 6 bases, J lost 5 bases, and 18 bases stayed unmatched. In germline, CDR1 is DFQATT, CDR2 SNEGSKA (reference sequence). This CDR3 is built from 16 residues.

The sample holds a few counts of this clonotype. J is TRBJ2-4 and V is TRBV2; 14 bases align to TRBD2. Germline V gene sequence: CDR1 SNHLY, CDR2 FYNNEI. This CDR3 has 14 amino acids. V was clipped by 6 bases and J by 13 bases; unmatched bases: 8. The CDR3 DNA is TGTGCCAGCAGGGCCGGGACTAGCGGGAGTCTGCAGTACTTC. It yields the protein CASRAGTSGSLQYF.

This clonotype was picked up many times. Here the CDR3 reads CASSLISGQGSYEQYF. For the CDR3, the DNA is TGCGCCAGCAGCTTGATCTCCGGACAGGGCTCCTACGAGCAGTACTTC. The J gene is TRBJ2-7, the V gene TRBV5-1, with TRBD1 matching 8 bases. This CDR3 is built from 16 residues. The germline V gene encodes CDR1 SGHRS and CDR2 YFSETQ. Trimming at V came to 1 base and at J to 0 bases, leaving 6 bases not matched to a gene. The variable domain in full, with the rest retrieved from reference TRBV5-1 and TRBJ2-7, is KAGVTQTPRYLIKTRGQQVTLSCSPISGHRSVSWYQQTPGQGLQFLFEYFSETQRNKGNFPGRFSGRQFSNSRSEMNVSTLELGDSALYLCASSLISGQGSYEQYFGPGTRLTVT.

This clonotype was seen at least ten times. The V and J genes are TRBV14 and TRBJ2-6; the D gene could be TRBD1 or TRBD2 (5 bases each). The CDR3 is 17 residues long. Trimming pared 2 bases from V and 0 bases from J, leaving 11 bases between. Germline V gene sequence: CDR1 SGHDN, CDR2 FVKESK. CDR3 residues: CASSQHYGGSGANVLTF. DNA of the CDR3: TGTGCCAGCAGCCAACACTATGGGGGCTCTGGGGCCAACGTCCTGACTTTC.

This clonotype was seen many times. This chain links TRBV12-3 or TRBV12-4 with TRBJ1-3; 7 bases are a match to TRBD1. CDR3 length: 15 amino acids. Unmatched junction bases numbered 4, after V lost 5 bases and J lost 0 bases. This CDR3 reads CASSVQGDSGNTIYF. As DNA, the CDR3 is TGTGCCAGCAGTGTTCAGGGGGACTCTGGAAACACCATATATTTT.